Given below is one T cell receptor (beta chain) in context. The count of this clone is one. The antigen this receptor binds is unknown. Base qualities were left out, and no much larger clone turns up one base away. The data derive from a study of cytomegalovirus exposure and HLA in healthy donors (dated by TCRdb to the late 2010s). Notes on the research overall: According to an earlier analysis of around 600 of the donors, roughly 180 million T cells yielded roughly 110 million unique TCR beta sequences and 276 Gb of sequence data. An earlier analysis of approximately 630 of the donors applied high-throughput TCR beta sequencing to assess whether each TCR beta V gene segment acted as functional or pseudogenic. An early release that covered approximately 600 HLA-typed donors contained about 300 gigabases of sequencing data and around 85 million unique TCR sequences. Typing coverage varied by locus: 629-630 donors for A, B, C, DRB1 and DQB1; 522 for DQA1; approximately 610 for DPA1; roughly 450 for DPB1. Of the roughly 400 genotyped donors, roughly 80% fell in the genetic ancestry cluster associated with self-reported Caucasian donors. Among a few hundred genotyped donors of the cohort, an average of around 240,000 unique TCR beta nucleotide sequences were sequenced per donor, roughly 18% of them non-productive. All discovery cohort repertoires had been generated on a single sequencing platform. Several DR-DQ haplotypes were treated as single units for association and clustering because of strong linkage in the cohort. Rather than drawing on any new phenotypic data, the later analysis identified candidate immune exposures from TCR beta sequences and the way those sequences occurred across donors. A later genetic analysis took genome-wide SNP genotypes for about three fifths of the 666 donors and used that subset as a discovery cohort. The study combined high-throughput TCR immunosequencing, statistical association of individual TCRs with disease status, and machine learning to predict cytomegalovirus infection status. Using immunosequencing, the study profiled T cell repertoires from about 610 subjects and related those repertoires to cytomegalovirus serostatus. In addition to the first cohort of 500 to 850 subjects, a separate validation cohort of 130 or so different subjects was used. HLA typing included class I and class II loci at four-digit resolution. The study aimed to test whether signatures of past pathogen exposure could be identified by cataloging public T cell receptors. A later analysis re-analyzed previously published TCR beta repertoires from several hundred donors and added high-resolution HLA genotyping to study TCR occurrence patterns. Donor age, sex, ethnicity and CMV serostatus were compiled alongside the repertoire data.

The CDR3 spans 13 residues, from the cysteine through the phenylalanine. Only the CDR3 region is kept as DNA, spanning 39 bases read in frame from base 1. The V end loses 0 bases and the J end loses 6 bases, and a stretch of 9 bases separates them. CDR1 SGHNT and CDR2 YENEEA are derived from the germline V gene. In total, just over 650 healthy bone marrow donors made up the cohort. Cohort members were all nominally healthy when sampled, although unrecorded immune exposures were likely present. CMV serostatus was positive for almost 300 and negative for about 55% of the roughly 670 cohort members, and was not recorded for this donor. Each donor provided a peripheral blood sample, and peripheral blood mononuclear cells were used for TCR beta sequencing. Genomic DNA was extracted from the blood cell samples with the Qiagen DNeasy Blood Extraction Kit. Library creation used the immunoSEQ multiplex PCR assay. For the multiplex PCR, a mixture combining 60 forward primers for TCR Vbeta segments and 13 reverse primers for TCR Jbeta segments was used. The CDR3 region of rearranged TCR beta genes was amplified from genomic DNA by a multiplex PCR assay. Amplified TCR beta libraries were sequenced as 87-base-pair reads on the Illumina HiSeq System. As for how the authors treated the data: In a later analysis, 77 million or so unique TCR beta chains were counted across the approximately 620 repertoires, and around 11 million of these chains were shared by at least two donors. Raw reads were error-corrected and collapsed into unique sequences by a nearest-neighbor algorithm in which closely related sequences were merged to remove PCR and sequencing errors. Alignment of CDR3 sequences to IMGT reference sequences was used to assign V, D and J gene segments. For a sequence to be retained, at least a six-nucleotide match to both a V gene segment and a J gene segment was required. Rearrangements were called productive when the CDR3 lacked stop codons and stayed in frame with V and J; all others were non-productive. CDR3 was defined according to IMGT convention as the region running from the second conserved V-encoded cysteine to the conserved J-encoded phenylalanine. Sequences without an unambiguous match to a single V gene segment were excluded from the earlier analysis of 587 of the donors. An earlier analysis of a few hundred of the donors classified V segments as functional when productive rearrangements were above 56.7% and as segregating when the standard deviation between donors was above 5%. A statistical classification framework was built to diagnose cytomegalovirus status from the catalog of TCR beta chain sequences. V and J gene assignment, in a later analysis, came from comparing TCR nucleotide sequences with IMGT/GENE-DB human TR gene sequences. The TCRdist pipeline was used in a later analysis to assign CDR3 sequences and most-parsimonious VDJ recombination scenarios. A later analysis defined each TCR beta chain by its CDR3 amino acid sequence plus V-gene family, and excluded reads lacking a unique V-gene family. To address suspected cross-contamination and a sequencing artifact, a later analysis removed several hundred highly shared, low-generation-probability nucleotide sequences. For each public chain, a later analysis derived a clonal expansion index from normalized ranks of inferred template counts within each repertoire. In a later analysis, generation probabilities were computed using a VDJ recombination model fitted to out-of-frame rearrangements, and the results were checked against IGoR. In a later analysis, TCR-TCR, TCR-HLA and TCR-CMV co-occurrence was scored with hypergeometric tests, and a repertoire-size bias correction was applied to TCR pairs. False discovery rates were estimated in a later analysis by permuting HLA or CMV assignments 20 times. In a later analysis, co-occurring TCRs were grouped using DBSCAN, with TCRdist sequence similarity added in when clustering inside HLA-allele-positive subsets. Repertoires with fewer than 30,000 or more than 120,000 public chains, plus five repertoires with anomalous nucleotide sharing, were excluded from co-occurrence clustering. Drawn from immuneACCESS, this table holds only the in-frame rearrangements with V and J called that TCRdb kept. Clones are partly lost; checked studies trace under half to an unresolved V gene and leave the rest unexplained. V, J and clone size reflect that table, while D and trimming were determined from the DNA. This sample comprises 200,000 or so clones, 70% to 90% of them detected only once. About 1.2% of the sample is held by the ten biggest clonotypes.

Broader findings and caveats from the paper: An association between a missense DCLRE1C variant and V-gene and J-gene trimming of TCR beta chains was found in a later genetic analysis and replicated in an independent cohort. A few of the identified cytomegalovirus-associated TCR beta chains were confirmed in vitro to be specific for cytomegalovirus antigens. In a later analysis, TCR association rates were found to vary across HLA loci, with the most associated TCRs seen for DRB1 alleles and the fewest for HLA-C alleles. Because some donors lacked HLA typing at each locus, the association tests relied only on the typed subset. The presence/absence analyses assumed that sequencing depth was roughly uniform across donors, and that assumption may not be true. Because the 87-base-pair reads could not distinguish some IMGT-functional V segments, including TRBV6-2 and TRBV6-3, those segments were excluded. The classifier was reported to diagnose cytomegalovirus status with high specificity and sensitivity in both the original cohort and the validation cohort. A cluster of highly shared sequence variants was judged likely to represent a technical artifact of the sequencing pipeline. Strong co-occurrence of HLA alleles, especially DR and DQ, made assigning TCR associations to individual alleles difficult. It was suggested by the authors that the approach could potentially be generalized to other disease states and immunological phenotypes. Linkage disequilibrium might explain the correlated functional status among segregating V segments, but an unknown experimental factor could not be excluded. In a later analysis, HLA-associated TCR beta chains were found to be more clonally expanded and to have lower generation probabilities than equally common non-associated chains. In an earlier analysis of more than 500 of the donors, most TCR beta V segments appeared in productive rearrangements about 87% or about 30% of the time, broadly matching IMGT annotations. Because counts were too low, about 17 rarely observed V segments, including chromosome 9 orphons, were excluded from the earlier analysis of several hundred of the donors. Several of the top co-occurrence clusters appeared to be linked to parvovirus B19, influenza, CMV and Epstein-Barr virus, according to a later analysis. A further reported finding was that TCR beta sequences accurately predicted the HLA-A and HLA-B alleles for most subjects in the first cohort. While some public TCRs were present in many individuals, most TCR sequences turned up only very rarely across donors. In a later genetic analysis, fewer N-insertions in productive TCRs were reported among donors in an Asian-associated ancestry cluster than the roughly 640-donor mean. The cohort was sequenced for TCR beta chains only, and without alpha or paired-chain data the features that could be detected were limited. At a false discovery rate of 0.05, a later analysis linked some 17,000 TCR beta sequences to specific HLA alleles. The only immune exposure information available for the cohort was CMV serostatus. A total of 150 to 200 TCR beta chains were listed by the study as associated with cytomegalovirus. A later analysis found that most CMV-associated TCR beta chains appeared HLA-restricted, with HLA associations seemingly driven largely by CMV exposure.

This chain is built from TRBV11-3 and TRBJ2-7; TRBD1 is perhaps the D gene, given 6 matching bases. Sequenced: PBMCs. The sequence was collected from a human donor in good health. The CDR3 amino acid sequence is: CASSLDRGTEQYF. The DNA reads TGTGCCAGCAGCTTAGACAGGGGAACCGAGCAGTACTTC.